The 19 T cell receptor beta chains presented below share a single source sample, sequenced in a study of T cells in Graves' hyperthyroidism and ophthalmopathy. From RNA transcripts, TCR beta CDR3 regions were amplified. First-round RT-PCR of the TCR CDR3 relied on the HTBI primer set. TCRdb called the multiplex PCR reads again in MiXCR, with one record for every CDR3 protein. The sample records 350,000 to 400,000 distinct CDR3 sequences, 19% being singletons. Source material: blood. The receptors were sampled from a woman aged 18-29 years with Graves' hyperthyroidism.

This clonotype has a count of ten or more. This chain uses TRBV6-5 with TRBJ1-5; 8 bases match TRBD1. Germline V CDR1 and CDR2: MNHEY, SVGAGI. Unmatched junction bases numbered 9, after V lost 1 base and J lost 7 bases. The CDR3 length is 16 residues. The CDR3 region is CASSYLDRGTGQPQHF. CDR3 in DNA: TGTGCCAGCAGTTACTTAGACAGGGGAACGGGGCAGCCCCAGCATTTT.

This clonotype was observed many times. The chain is built from TRBV29-1 and TRBJ1-2; D gene ambiguous. Trimming removed 1 base at V and 2 bases at J, with 17 bases between. CDR1 is SQVTM and CDR2 is ANQGSEA in the germline V gene. The CDR3 extends over 16 amino acids. CDR3 bases: TGCAGCGTTGAAGGTCCCGAACCCACGGTCAACTATGGCTACACCTTC. Protein: CSVEGPEPTVNYGYTF.

This clonotype has more than one count but fewer than ten. One end of the junction is discordant with germline, which a read error may explain. This sequence joins TRBV12-3 or TRBV12-4 and TRBJ2-4; D is possibly TRBD2 (5 bases). This CDR3 contains 14 residues. The CDR3 region has the DNA TGTGCCAGCAGTTTCTTGCTAGCCAAAAACATTAAGTACTTC. Protein sequence: CASSFLLAKNIKYF.

This clonotype has at least ten counts. The genes are TRBV7-2 and TRBJ2-7; D unresolved. CDR1 and CDR2 (germline): SGHTA, FQGNSA. Trimming removed 3 bases from V and 2 bases from J, with 5 bases in between. The CDR3 has 12 amino acids. CDR3 protein: CASSFPPYEQYF. The CDR3 DNA sequence: TGTGCCAGCAGCTTCCCGCCCTACGAGCAGTACTTC.

This clonotype was recorded many times. The V gene is TRBV12-3 or TRBV12-4, the J gene TRBJ1-3; TRBD1 aligns across 7 bases. The CDR3 is 15 amino acids. Losses at the gene ends were 5 bases for V and 6 bases for J; bases not matched to a gene: 10. CDR3 sequence: CASSPWQGGENTIYF. The CDR3 DNA reads as TGTGCCAGCAGTCCGTGGCAGGGGGGGGAAAACACCATATATTTT.

The table lists this clonotype with many counts. The chain is built from TRBV4-1 and TRBJ2-5, with D maybe TRBD2 (5 bases). Trimming shortened V by 0 bases and J by 0 bases, and 14 bases separated the two germline ends. This CDR3 contains 17 residues. CDR1 MGHRA and CDR2 YSYEKL come from the germline V gene. DNA for the CDR3: TGCGCCAGCAGCCAAGATGGAACACGGACTTACCAAGAGACCCAGTACTTC. The encoded protein is CASSQDGTRTYQETQYF.

The chain links TRBV12-5 to TRBJ2-2, with D possibly TRBD1 on 5 matching bases. V lost 0 bases to trimming and J lost 1 base, with 9 bases between them. CDR1 and CDR2 from the germline V gene are LGHNT and FRNRAP. This CDR3 region has 16 residues. The chain's CDR3 is CASGLVLGQNTGELFF. The CDR3, as DNA: TGTGCTAGTGGTTTGGTCCTCGGACAGAACACCGGGGAGCTGTTTTTT.

This clonotype occurred many times. CDR3 region: CASSESSTGTIEAFF. CDR3 in DNA: TGTGCCAGCAGTGAAAGTTCGACAGGGACTATCGAAGCTTTCTTT. V usage is TRBV2 and J usage is TRBJ1-1; 7 bases fit TRBD1. Germline CDR1 reads SNHLY; CDR2 reads FYNNEI. The CDR3 has 15 amino acids. V lost 2 bases and J lost 8; bases outside the gene matches: 11.

The chain has TRBV24-1 and TRBJ2-1; the D gene is possibly TRBD2 (6 bases). The V and J ends lost 6 bases and 4 bases respectively, with 12 bases between them. This CDR3 contains 14 residues. Germline CDR1 is KGHDR and CDR2 is SFDVKD. Here the CDR3 DNA reads TGTGCCACCAGTAGTTTAGCGGCGTACAATGAGCAGTTCTTC. Its protein product is CATSSLAAYNEQFF.

The V and J genes are TRBV6-5 and TRBJ2-2, with 12 bases fitting TRBD2. The CDR3 length is 16 residues. Germline V gene sequence: CDR1 MNHEY, CDR2 SVGAGI. With 4 bases clipped from V and 2 bases from J, the junction kept 2 bases outside the gene matches. The CDR3 DNA reads TGTGCCAGCAGTTCGGGACTAGCGGGTAACACCGGGGAGCTGTTTTTT. Encoded protein: CASSSGLAGNTGELFF.

This clonotype was detected ten times or more. The chain employs TRBV4-2 and TRBJ2-5, with D perhaps TRBD2 (5 bases). V was clipped by 5 bases and J by 0 bases, with 13 bases between them. The CDR3 sequence is 15 residues long. Germline assignment: CDR1 LGHNA and CDR2 YNFKEQ. CDR3 nucleotide sequence: TGTGCCAGCAGCACCCGCGCGGGTTACCAAGAGACCCAGTACTTC. This codes for CASSTRAGYQETQYF.

As for this clonotype: Possible read error: a much larger clone is one base away. The chain uses TRBV5-4 and TRBJ2-5; a possible D gene is TRBD2 (5 bases). In germline, CDR1 is SGHNT, CDR2 YYREEE (reference sequence). CDR3 length: 13 residues. V was trimmed by 1 base and J by 8 bases, leaving 12 bases between them. CDR3 DNA sequence: TGTGCCAGCAGCTTGCCGGTCGGGGATACCCAGTACTTC. This gives the protein CASSLPVGDTQYF.

There are many counts of this clonotype. The V call is TRBV7-9, the J call TRBJ2-7; 7 positions match TRBD1. The germline V gene has CDR1 SEHNR and CDR2 FQNEAQ (reference sequence). V shed 1 base, J shed 11 bases, and the junction held 5 bases outside the gene matches. The CDR3 is made up of 12 amino acids. This chain's CDR3 is CASSLGQGGKYF. The CDR3 DNA reads TGTGCCAGCAGCTTAGGACAGGGCGGAAAGTACTTC.

The chain employs TRBV6-1 and TRBJ1-1, with 7 nucleotides matching TRBD1. The CDR3 covers 14 residues. Trimming at V came to 5 bases and at J to 8 bases, leaving 11 bases not matched to a gene. Germline-derived CDR1 and CDR2 are MNHNS and SASEGT. CDR3 residues: CASSPTGPFREAFF. CDR3 nucleotides: TGTGCCAGCAGTCCGACAGGGCCCTTTAGGGAAGCTTTCTTT.

This clonotype was picked up many times. The chain couples TRBV6-5 to TRBJ1-1, with unresolved D. This CDR3 is 15 amino acids long. Germline V gene sequence: CDR1 MNHEY, CDR2 SVGAGI. With 1 base removed from V and 2 bases from J, the gap between germline ends came to 11 bases. The DNA of the CDR3 is TGTGCCAGCAGTTACTTTCAGAGCCTTAACACTGAAGCTTTCTTT. Protein: CASSYFQSLNTEAFF.

This clonotype was detected many times. Relative to the germline gene, one junction end is altered; a read error may explain this. The chain couples TRBV20-1 to TRBJ2-7; 8 positions match TRBD1. This CDR3 is 14 amino acids long. Germline values: CDR1 DFQATT, CDR2 SNEGSKA (reference sequence). The CDR3 loop is CSAGDRGWGNEQYF. In DNA form, the CDR3 reads TGCAGTGCTGGAGACAGGGGTTGGGGGAACGAGCAGTACTTC.

The genes are TRBV11-2 and TRBJ2-2, with TRBD2 identical over 8 bases. CDR3 length: 16 amino acids. In germline, CDR1 is SGHAT, CDR2 FQNNGV. V was clipped by 3 bases and J by 6 bases; unmatched bases: 9. The CDR3 here is CASSFGGALRAGELFF. The CDR3 nucleotides read TGTGCCAGCAGCTTCGGGGGGGCCTTGAGGGCCGGGGAGCTGTTTTTT.

This clonotype was detected ten times or more. This chain joins TRBV7-2 and TRBJ1-2; D is unclear. Germline V gene data show CDR1 as SGHTA and CDR2 as FQGNSA. Between the trimmed V and J ends, which lost 5 bases and 4 bases, there was a span of 14 bases. This CDR3 spans 14 amino acids. CDR3 sequence reads: CASSLPTLGYGYTF. The CDR3 bases are TGTGCCAGCAGCCTCCCGACCCTGGGCTATGGCTACACCTTC.

Ten or more counts support this clonotype. The chain links TRBV15 to TRBJ1-1, with a tentative D call TRBD1 (5 bases). There are 18 residues in the CDR3. The germline CDR1 and CDR2 sequences are LNHNV and YYDKDF (reference sequence). Trimming removed 1 base from V and 7 bases from J, with 25 bases in between. CDR3 coding DNA: TGTGCCACCAGCAGAGGTGGCTTAGCCGGGGCGATAGGGAGTGAAGCTTTCTTT. Protein product: CATSRGGLAGAIGSEAFF.